The rows below give T cell receptor beta chains drawn from one sample of a study of cytomegalovirus exposure and HLA in healthy donors. TCRdb keeps only in-frame clones here, not all; method: immunoSEQ multiplex PCR. The sample lists 150,000 to 200,000 clones, roughly 84% seen once, with 0.25% to 0.3% in the top ten. The sequencing sample was made of PBMCs. The receptors come from a boy younger than 18 in good health and CMV-seronegative. CDR3s include the opening cysteine and the closing phenylalanine or tryptophan. D genes are given only for firm matches. Size is stated for part of the rows, as once, few or many counts, or as a class when the clone is expanded.

v_gene	j_gene	abundance	d_gene	CDR3aa	CDR3nt
TRBV28	TRBJ2-2	once	NA	CASRAAPFPGELFF	TGTGCCAGCAGGGCGGCTCCGTTCCCCGGGGAGCTGTTTTTT
TRBV28	TRBJ2-2	NA	NA	CASSNSAGELFF	TGTGCCAGCAGCAACTCGGCCGGGGAGCTGTTTTTT
TRBV4-1	TRBJ2-7	NA	TRBD2	CASSSRDYHYEQYF	TGCGCCAGCAGCTCCCGGGACTATCACTACGAGCAGTACTTC
TRBV9	TRBJ2-2	NA	NA	CASSVATENTGELFF	TGTGCCAGCAGCGTAGCTACAGAGAACACCGGGGAGCTGTTTTTT
TRBV29-1	TRBJ1-1	NA	NA	CSARARVSEAFF	TGCAGCGCCAGGGCCCGGGTAAGTGAAGCTTTCTTT
TRBV6-4	TRBJ2-2	NA	NA	CASSQGRDTGELFF	TGTGCCAGCAGCCAGGGGAGGGACACCGGGGAGCTGTTTTTT
TRBV2	TRBJ1-5	few	NA	CASSAVSSNQPQHF	TGTGCCAGCAGTGCAGTTTCTAGCAATCAGCCCCAGCATTTT
TRBV6-6	TRBJ2-1	NA	NA	CASSYEGVEQFF	TGTGCCAGCAGTTACGAGGGCGTTGAGCAGTTCTTC
TRBV9	TRBJ2-6	NA	TRBD2	CASSPSPTSGRINSGANVLTF	TGTGCCAGCAGCCCTAGCCCGACTAGCGGGAGGATTAACTCTGGGGCCAACGTCCTGACTTTC
TRBV2	TRBJ2-3	NA	NA	CASSLDRDTSTDTQYF	TGTGCCAGCAGTCTCGACCGGGACACTAGCACAGATACGCAGTATTTT
TRBV7-6	TRBJ2-2	NA	NA	CASSLGPRYDGELFF	TGTGCCAGCAGCTTAGGGCCTAGATACGACGGGGAGCTGTTTTTT
TRBV5-4	TRBJ2-5	NA	NA	CASSLAVQETQYF	TGTGCCAGCAGCTTGGCCGTTCAAGAGACCCAGTACTTC